Listed below are T cell receptor beta chains from one sample, sequenced in a study of vaccination and CD4 T cells after COVID-19. Which antigens these TCRs recognize remains unknown. TCRdb re-called the PCR reads with MiXCR, one entry per CDR3 protein. The table lists 11,000 or so distinct CDR3 sequences, 40% of them singletons. Sequencing input: CD4+ T cells from blood, cultured in vitro. The receptors come from a human donor in good health. The CDR3 runs from the conserved cysteine through the conserved F or W. A D gene is named only where the DNA matches it firmly. Clone size is stated in some rows and not others, as once, few, many or a class when expanded.

v_call	d_call	j_call	clone_size	cdr3_nt	cdr3_aa
TRBV6-2/TRBV6-3	TRBD1	TRBJ1-5	NA	TGTGCCAGCAGCCGGATTACACAGGGGGCTTTCAGCAATCAGCCCCAGCATTTT	CASSRITQGAFSNQPQHF
TRBV6-1	TRBD2	TRBJ2-2	NA	TGTGCCTCAACGTTAGCGGGAGCTAACACCGGGGAGCTGTTTTTT	CASTLAGANTGELFF
TRBV7-3	TRBD2	TRBJ2-7	few	TGTGCCAGCAGCCAGAGCGGGGTTAGCTCCTACGAGCAGTACTTC	CASSQSGVSSYEQYF
TRBV4-2	TRBD1	TRBJ2-2	NA	TGTGCCAGCAGCCCCAGGCGACAGGGGGCAACCGGGGAGCTGTTTTTT	CASSPRRQGATGELFF
TRBV20-1	TRBD1	TRBJ1-5	NA	TGCAGTGGGAGGGTGCCGGGACAGGGGGTTCAGCCCCAGCATTTT	CSGRVPGQGVQPQHF
TRBV7-2	NA	TRBJ2-1	NA	TGTGCCAGCAGCCCCCAAGGCGCCTCCTACAATGAGCAGTTCTTC	CASSPQGASYNEQFF
TRBV15	NA	TRBJ2-7	few	TGTGCCACCAGCACCATTGACAGAAACGAGCAGTACTTC	CATSTIDRNEQYF
TRBV20-1	NA	TRBJ1-3	few	TGCAGTGCCCCGCAGGGAAACACCATATATTTT	CSAPQGNTIYF
TRBV4-2	NA	TRBJ1-5	NA	TGTGCCAGCAGCCAAGTCTGGGCGGGTTCGGGCAATCAGCCCCAGCATTTT	CASSQVWAGSGNQPQHF
TRBV7-9	NA	TRBJ1-2	NA	TGTGCCAGCAGCTTAGGATGGGACACCAATAACTATGGCTACACCTTC	CASSLGWDTNNYGYTF
TRBV20-1	TRBD1	TRBJ1-2	NA	TGCAGTGCTAGAGATCGACAGGGCCGTTATGGCTACACCTTC	CSARDRQGRYGYTF
TRBV7-2	NA	TRBJ2-1	few	TGTGCCAGCAGCTTAAAGGGACCCGGTACAGGCCCTGGCAATGAGCAGTTCTTC	CASSLKGPGTGPGNEQFF
TRBV7-2	NA	TRBJ2-1	NA	TGTGCCAGCACCCGGGAGCGGGTTGGGCTGGGGGAGCAGTTCTTC	CASTRERVGLGEQFF
TRBV7-2	TRBD1	TRBJ2-7	NA	TGTGCCAGCAGCTTATTACAGGGGCACGTTTACGAGCAGTACTTC	CASSLLQGHVYEQYF
TRBV7-8	NA	TRBJ1-2	NA	TGTGCCAGCAGCCCAGCCCCCAGCTATGGCTACACCTTC	CASSPAPSYGYTF
TRBV24-1	NA	TRBJ2-1	few	TGTGCCACCAGTGACGCGGACTCGGTTACTTACAATGAGCAGTTCTTC	CATSDADSVTYNEQFF
TRBV5-8	NA	TRBJ2-1	few	TGTGCCAGCAGCCCGGGGAATGAGCAGTTCTTC	CASSPGNEQFF
TRBV11-2	TRBD1	TRBJ2-1	NA	TGTGCCAGCAGCCCGGGGACAGGGGTGGTAAATGAGCAGTTCTTC	CASSPGTGVVNEQFF
TRBV20-1	NA	TRBJ2-3	few	TGCAGTGCTAGAGGTGGGAACAGCGCAGATACGCAGTATTTT	CSARGGNSADTQYF
TRBV20-1	TRBD2	TRBJ2-3	NA	TGCAGTGCTCCCTCCGCGGGGGGGGCAGATACGCAGTATTTT	CSAPSAGGADTQYF
TRBV20-1	NA	TRBJ2-7	NA	TGCAGTGCTAGAGATCAGGTATCGACTGGACAGTACTTC	CSARDQVSTGQYF
TRBV6-1	NA	TRBJ1-2	few	TGTGCCAGCAGTGACCCCCCTTATGGCTACACCTTC	CASSDPPYGYTF
TRBV6-5	NA	TRBJ2-1	NA	TGTGCCAGCAGTTACTCGACCAGCTACAATGAGCAGTTCTTC	CASSYSTSYNEQFF
TRBV24-1	TRBD1	TRBJ2-2	few	TGTGCCACCCAAGCGGACAGGGAGACCGGGGAGCTGTTTTTT	CATQADRETGELFF
TRBV7-3	NA	TRBJ1-1	NA	TGTGCCAGCAGACCTGACAGGCTTTCTGAAGCTTTCTTT	CASRPDRLSEAFF
TRBV5-8	NA	TRBJ2-1	NA	TGTGCCAGCAGCCAAGACTTGTACAATGAGCAGTTCTTC	CASSQDLYNEQFF
TRBV4-3	TRBD2	TRBJ2-1	NA	TGCGCCAGCAGCCAAGACCTTGCGGGAGGGAGCGATGAGCAGTTCTTC	CASSQDLAGGSDEQFF
TRBV7-2	TRBD2	TRBJ2-1	NA	TGTGCCAGCAGCTGGACTAGCGACCTAGGGAATGAGCAGTTCTTC	CASSWTSDLGNEQFF
TRBV7-2	TRBD1	TRBJ1-6	medium-sized	TGTGCCAGCAGCCCCGGGACAGGGGTTAGGGCACCCCTCCACTTT	CASSPGTGVRAPLHF
TRBV2	TRBD2	TRBJ2-5	few	TGTGCCAGCAGTGGACTATCCGGGAGGGGGGAGACCCAGTACTTC	CASSGLSGRGETQYF
TRBV6-1	NA	TRBJ2-7	NA	TGTGCCGGCATGGGAAGCCCAACCTACGAGCAGTACTTC	CAGMGSPTYEQYF
TRBV15	NA	TRBJ1-2	NA	TGTGCCACCAGCAGAGGGGTTGACTATGGCTACACCTTC	CATSRGVDYGYTF
TRBV11-3	TRBD2	TRBJ2-7	NA	TGTGCCAGCAGCTTAGGGGGAACTAGCGCCTACGAGCAGTACTTC	CASSLGGTSAYEQYF
TRBV19	TRBD2	TRBJ2-1	NA	TGTGCCAGTATTAGAGCGGGAGGCTACTACAATGAGCAGTTCTTC	CASIRAGGYYNEQFF
TRBV20-1	TRBD1	TRBJ2-4	medium-sized	TGCAGTACCTTTAACCCAGGGGGAAACATTCAGTACTTC	CSTFNPGGNIQYF
TRBV6-1	NA	TRBJ2-7	few	TGTGCCAGTTCCGGAGGGGTCCGGTACGAGCAGTACTTC	CASSGGVRYEQYF
TRBV15	TRBD2	TRBJ2-1	few	TGTGCCACCAGCGATGGGGGACTAGCGAGAACCAATGAGCAGTTCTTC	CATSDGGLARTNEQFF
TRBV7-7	NA	TRBJ2-2	NA	TGTGCTAGCAGCTTAGAGGCCGGGGAGCTGTTTTTT	CASSLEAGELFF
TRBV28	NA	TRBJ1-6	few	TGTGCCAGCAGTTTGGGGGGCGGCAATTCACCCCTCCACTTT	CASSLGGGNSPLHF
TRBV20-1	NA	TRBJ2-7	NA	TGCAGTGCTAGAAGACATAGCGGCTACGAGCAGTACTTC	CSARRHSGYEQYF
TRBV27	NA	TRBJ2-2	few	TGTGCCAGCAGACGGGATGGCGGCACCGGGGAGCTGTTTTTT	CASRRDGGTGELFF
TRBV5-8	NA	TRBJ1-5	NA	TGTGCCAGCAGCTCGGGCCAGGGGTATCAGCCCCAGCATTTT	CASSSGQGYQPQHF
TRBV5-1	TRBD1	TRBJ2-1	once	TGCGCCAGCAGCCCTACAGGGGGCTCCGCATTTTCCTACAATGAGCAGTTCTTC	CASSPTGGSAFSYNEQFF
TRBV2	TRBD1	TRBJ1-1	NA	TGTGCCAGCAGTGCTGTGGGAGGGGGCCTGAACACTGAAGCTTTCTTT	CASSAVGGGLNTEAFF
TRBV19	NA	TRBJ1-1	NA	TGTGCCAGTAGTCAGAGGGGCACGGAGAACACTGAAGCTTTCTTT	CASSQRGTENTEAFF
TRBV20-1	NA	TRBJ1-6	few	TGCAGTGCTAGGGGCATCAATTCACCCCTCCACTTT	CSARGINSPLHF
TRBV15	NA	TRBJ2-7	NA	TGTGCCACCAGCAGTGGCGGAAACTTCTACGAGCAGTACTTC	CATSSGGNFYEQYF
TRBV25-1	NA	TRBJ1-5	medium-sized	TGTGCCAGCAGTGATGGAGCCAATCAGCCCCAGCATTTT	CASSDGANQPQHF
TRBV28	NA	TRBJ1-6	NA	TGTGCCAGCAGTCTCAGGGTTGGGCTCCTTAATTCACCCCTCCACTTT	CASSLRVGLLNSPLHF
TRBV5-4	NA	TRBJ2-7	NA	TGTGCCAGCAGCTTGGACTTCTACGAGCAGTACTTC	CASSLDFYEQYF
TRBV12-3/TRBV12-4	TRBD2	TRBJ2-7	NA	TGTGCCAGCAGCCAACCCAGGACTAGCGGGAGGATCTCCTACGAGCAGTACTTC	CASSQPRTSGRISYEQYF
TRBV20-1	TRBD1	TRBJ2-3	few	TGCAGTGCTCGGGGGACAGGGAGCCCAGATACGCAGTATTTT	CSARGTGSPDTQYF